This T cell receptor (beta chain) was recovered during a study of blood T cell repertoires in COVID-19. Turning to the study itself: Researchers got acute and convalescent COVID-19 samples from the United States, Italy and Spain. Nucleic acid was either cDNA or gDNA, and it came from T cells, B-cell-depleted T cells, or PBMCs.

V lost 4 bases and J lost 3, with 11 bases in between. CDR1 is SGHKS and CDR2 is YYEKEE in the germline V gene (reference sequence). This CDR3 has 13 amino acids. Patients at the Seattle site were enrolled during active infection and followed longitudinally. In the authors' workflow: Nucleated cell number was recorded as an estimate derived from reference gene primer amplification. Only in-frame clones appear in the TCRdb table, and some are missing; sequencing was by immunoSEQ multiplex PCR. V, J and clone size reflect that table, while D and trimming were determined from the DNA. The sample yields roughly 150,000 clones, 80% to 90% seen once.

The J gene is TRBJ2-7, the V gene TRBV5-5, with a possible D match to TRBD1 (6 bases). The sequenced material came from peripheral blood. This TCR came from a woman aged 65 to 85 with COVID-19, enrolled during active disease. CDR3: CASSTWDIYEQYF. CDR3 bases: TGTGCCAGCAGCACCTGGGACATCTACGAGCAGTACTTC.